Each of the 14 T cell receptor beta chains below was sequenced from the same sample in a study of blood T cell repertoires in COVID-19. The assay was immunoSEQ multiplex PCR, and TCRdb's table has in-frame clones only and misses some. In the table there are 65,000 to 70,000 clones, roughly 85% of which are singletons. Input material: peripheral blood. The source is a man older than 75 with acute or convalescent COVID-19.

The chain has TRBV24-1 and TRBJ2-5; D might be TRBD2 (6 bases). The V gene lost 2 bases and the J gene lost 2 bases, with 8 bases spanning the gap. Per the germline V gene, CDR1 is KGHDR and CDR2 is SFDVKD. CDR3 length: 14 residues. The DNA of the CDR3 is TGTGCCACCAGTGATTCGGGACTGCAAGAGACCCAGTACTTC. This sequence encodes CATSDSGLQETQYF.

The chain couples TRBV7-8 to TRBJ1-5; TRBD1 is a possible D gene (6 bases). CDR1 SGHVS and CDR2 FQNEAQ come from the germline V gene. The V end was cut by 4 bases, the J end by 5 bases, with 15 bases between. The CDR3 extends over 15 amino acids. DNA for the CDR3: TGTGCCAGCAGCTCCGAACAGGGTGAGTATCAGCCCCAGCATTTT. It is translated as CASSSEQGEYQPQHF.

This clone was observed a single time. The chain uses TRBV3-1 (or the pseudogene TRBV3-2) and TRBJ1-1; D remains unclear. Germline values: CDR1 LGHDT, CDR2 YNNKEL (reference sequence). V lost 4 bases to trimming and J lost 1 base, with 10 bases between them. The CDR3 runs 14 residues. The CDR3 spells CASSRLGENTEAFF. The CDR3, as DNA: TGTGCCAGCAGCCGACTAGGAGAGAACACTGAAGCTTTCTTT.

The chain employs TRBV15 and TRBJ2-5; D may be TRBD1 (6 bases). Germline CDR1 and CDR2: LNHNV and YYDKDF (reference sequence). Trimming removed 9 bases from V and 5 bases from J, with 16 bases in between. The CDR3 spans 13 residues. CDR3 sequence (DNA): TGTGCCACGTCGTCTACAGGGTTCGAGACCCAGTACTTC. Residues: CATSSTGFETQYF.

The chain links TRBV5-6 to TRBJ1-5, with 9 bases matching TRBD1. CDR1 is SGHDT and CDR2 is YYEEEE in the germline V gene. Germline trimming cut 1 base from V and 9 bases from J; bases unmatched to any gene: 5. CDR3 length equals 14 residues. The CDR3 protein is CASSLTGGAWPQHF. DNA for the CDR3: TGTGCCAGCAGCTTGACAGGGGGCGCATGGCCCCAGCATTTT.

J is TRBJ2-1 and V is TRBV25-1; tentative D call: TRBD2 (5 bases). This CDR3 is built from 14 residues. Trimming removed 3 bases at V and 3 bases at J, with 9 bases between. Per the germline V gene, CDR1 is MGHDK and CDR2 is SYGVNS. CDR3 protein: CASSDIGDYNEQFF. The CDR3 DNA is TGTGCCAGCAGTGATATCGGGGACTACAATGAGCAGTTCTTC.

This sequence joins TRBV10-2 and TRBJ1-1, with D possibly being TRBD1 (6 bases). This CDR3 region has 14 residues. CDR1 and CDR2 (germline): WSHSY, SAAADI. The V gene lost 7 bases and the J gene lost 7 bases, with 19 bases spanning the gap. The CDR3 protein is CASKDFTGLSEAFF. The CDR3 coding sequence is TGCGCCAGCAAGGACTTCACAGGGTTGAGTGAAGCTTTCTTT.

In this sample, this clone turned up a few times. V and J are TRBV19 and TRBJ2-7; D unclear. The V end was cut by 9 bases, the J end by 6 bases, with 9 bases between. CDR3 size: 10 residues. Germline assignment: CDR1 LNHDA and CDR2 SQIVND (reference sequence). The CDR3 protein is CASPTCEQYF. Written as DNA, the CDR3 is TGTGCCAGCCCTACCTGCGAGCAGTACTTC. Drawing the rest from reference TRBV19 and TRBJ2-7, the complete variable domain is DGGITQSPKYLFRKEGQNVTLSCEQNLNHDAMYWYRQDPGQGLRLIYYSQIVNDFQKGDIAEGYSVSREKKESFPLTVTSAQKNPTAFYLCASPTCEQYFGPGTRLTVT.

J is TRBJ1-1 and V is TRBV5-1, with TRBD1 matching 10 bases. V trimming: 4 bases; J trimming: 4 bases; junction bases outside the gene matches: 7. Germline V CDR1 and CDR2: SGHRS, YFSETQ. CDR3 size: 15 residues. This CDR3 reads CASSHGTGVGTEAFF. CDR3 nucleotides: TGCGCCAGCAGCCACGGGACAGGGGTGGGCACTGAAGCTTTCTTT.

This chain links TRBV19 with TRBJ2-2; 9 bases align to TRBD2. V was pared by 6 bases and J by 5 bases, with 13 bases of the junction left unmatched. This CDR3 region has 17 residues. Germline CDR1 LNHDA, CDR2 SQIVND (reference sequence). The CDR3 here is CASSTSLAGRGTGELFF. Here the CDR3 DNA reads TGTGCCAGTAGCACTTCTCTAGCGGGGAGGGGAACCGGGGAGCTGTTTTTT. The variable domain in full, completed from reference TRBV19 and TRBJ2-2, reads DGGITQSPKYLFRKEGQNVTLSCEQNLNHDAMYWYRQDPGQGLRLIYYSQIVNDFQKGDIAEGYSVSREKKESFPLTVTSAQKNPTAFYLCASSTSLAGRGTGELFFGEGSRLTVL.

This clone was recorded only once. The chain uses TRBV7-2 and TRBJ1-3, with TRBD1 matching 8 bases. The V gene's germline CDR1 is SGHTA and CDR2 FQGNSA. Trimming cost V 6 bases and J 0 bases; bases outside gene matches: 7. This CDR3 is built from 16 residues. The CDR3 here is CASSRDRQSSGNTIYF. The DNA of the CDR3 is TGTGCCAGCAGTCGGGACAGGCAATCCTCTGGAAACACCATATATTTT. Combining the CDR3 with reference TRBV7-2 and TRBJ1-3 gives the whole variable domain GAGVSQSPSNKVTEKGKDVELRCDPISGHTALYWYRQSLGQGLEFLIYFQGNSAPDKSGLPSDRFSAERTGGSVSTLTIQRTQQEDSAVYLCASSRDRQSSGNTIYFGEGSWLTVV.

The rearrangement joins TRBV7-9 to TRBJ1-2; 10 bases are a match to TRBD1. Germline V gene sequence: CDR1 SEHNR, CDR2 FQNEAQ (reference sequence). V was clipped by 0 bases and J by 8 bases; unmatched bases: 3. The CDR3 spans 14 residues. CDR3 protein: CASSLAGQGSGYTF. For the CDR3, the DNA is TGTGCCAGCAGCTTAGCGGGACAGGGGAGCGGCTACACCTTC.

This clone showed up just a few times. The chain links TRBV29-1 to TRBJ2-7; TRBD2 matches at 14 bases. Trimming removed 4 bases from V and 6 bases from J; junction bases left unmatched: 8. Looked up from germline, CDR1 is SQVTM and CDR2 is ANQGSEA. This CDR3 contains 15 residues. CDR3 sequence: CSVGGTSGSRVEQYF. CDR3 DNA sequence: TGCAGCGTTGGAGGGACTAGCGGGAGTCGAGTCGAGCAGTACTTC.

The chain recombines TRBV10-3 with TRBJ2-1; 7 positions agree with TRBD1. V was clipped by 8 bases and J by 8 bases; unmatched bases: 12. Germline CDR1 reads ENHRY; CDR2 reads SYGVKD. This CDR3 has 14 residues. The CDR3 DNA reads TGTGCCATCCGACGGACAGGAAACAGGGATGAGCAGTTCTTC. Protein product: CAIRRTGNRDEQFF.